This TCR beta chain is drawn from a study of cytomegalovirus exposure and HLA in healthy donors (dated by TCRdb to about 2017). About the study as a whole: An earlier analysis of several hundred of the donors reported 276 Gb of sequence data and approximately 120 million unique TCR beta sequences obtained from 150 million to 200 million T cells. Every discovery cohort repertoire had been produced on one sequencing platform. Both class I and class II loci were covered by HLA typing, at four-digit resolution. An early release covering roughly 580 HLA-typed donors comprised approximately 300 gigabases of sequencing data and around 80 million unique TCR sequences. The aim of the study was to test whether cataloging public T cell receptors could identify signatures of past pathogen exposure. The number of typed donors differed by locus: roughly 620-640 for A, B, C, DRB1 and DQB1; approximately 520 for DQA1; some 610 for DPA1; and about 450 for DPB1. In addition to the first cohort of 666 subjects, a separate validation cohort of some 120 different subjects was used. To decide whether each TCR beta V gene segment behaved as functional or pseudogenic, an earlier analysis of some 600 of the donors relied on high-throughput TCR beta sequencing. Alongside the repertoire data, information on donor age, sex, ethnicity and CMV serostatus was compiled. A later analysis re-analyzed previously published TCR beta repertoires from 666 donors and added high-resolution HLA genotyping to study TCR occurrence patterns. To predict cytomegalovirus infection status, the study combined high-throughput TCR immunosequencing, statistical association of individual TCRs with disease status, and machine learning. Genome-wide SNP genotypes for about 65% of the 666 donors were used in a later genetic analysis, which treated that subset as a discovery cohort. Rather than drawing on any new phenotypic data, the later analysis identified candidate immune exposures from TCR beta sequences and the way those sequences occurred across donors. Among the roughly 400 genotyped donors, around 81% belonged to the genetic ancestry cluster associated with self-reported Caucasian donors. The study profiled the T cell repertoires of hundreds of subjects by immunosequencing and related them to cytomegalovirus serostatus. Four to six DR-DQ haplotypes were handled as single units for association and clustering, since linkage in the cohort was strong. Among roughly 370 genotyped donors of the cohort, an average of about 240,000 unique TCR beta nucleotide sequences were sequenced per donor, 15% to 20% of them non-productive. What the study reported, not specific to this receptor: The presence/absence analyses assumed that sequencing depth was roughly uniform across donors, and that assumption may not be true. In a later analysis, several top co-occurrence clusters were reported to appear linked to parvovirus B19, influenza, CMV and Epstein-Barr virus. Most CMV-associated TCR beta chains appeared to be HLA-restricted in a later analysis, and the HLA associations seemed to be driven largely by CMV exposure. Linkage disequilibrium might explain the correlated functional status among segregating V segments, but an unknown experimental factor could not be excluded. In a later analysis, the rate of TCR association differed among HLA loci, with DRB1 alleles having the most associated TCRs and HLA-C alleles having the fewest. Because some donors lacked HLA typing at each locus, the association tests relied only on the typed subset. In a later genetic analysis, fewer N-insertions in productive TCRs were reported among donors in an Asian-associated ancestry cluster than the 666-donor mean. Assigning TCR associations to individual alleles was difficult when HLA alleles, especially DR and DQ, strongly co-occurred. This cohort had only TCR beta chains sequenced, and the lack of alpha or paired-chain data limited which features could be detected. CMV serostatus was the only immune exposure information available for the cohort. A later genetic analysis associated a missense DCLRE1C variant with V-gene and J-gene trimming of TCR beta chains, and an independent cohort replicated the association. The classifier was reported to diagnose cytomegalovirus status with high specificity and sensitivity in both the original cohort and the validation cohort. The sequencing pipeline was judged likely to have produced a cluster of highly shared sequence variants as a technical artifact. A total of 164 TCR beta chains were listed by the study as associated with cytomegalovirus. A later analysis associated around 16,000 TCR beta sequences with specific HLA alleles at a false discovery rate of 0.05. The authors suggested that the approach could potentially be generalized to other disease states and immunological phenotypes. In an earlier analysis of 587 of the donors, most TCR beta V segments appeared in productive rearrangements about 90% or about 30% of the time, broadly matching IMGT annotations. Across donors, most TCR sequences were observed very rarely, whereas some public TCRs were present in many individuals. In vitro tests confirmed that a few of the cytomegalovirus-associated TCR beta chains recognize cytomegalovirus antigens. Because the 87-base-pair reads could not distinguish some IMGT-functional V segments, including TRBV6-2 and TRBV6-3, those segments were excluded. A later analysis found that HLA-associated TCR beta chains were more clonally expanded and had lower generation probabilities than equally common non-associated chains. The earlier analysis of 450 to 700 of the donors excluded some 16 rarely observed V segments, including chromosome 9 orphons, because counts were too low. A further reported finding was that TCR beta sequences accurately predicted the HLA-A and HLA-B alleles for most subjects in the first cohort.

To prepare the library, the immunoSEQ multiplex PCR assay was applied. A mixture of 60 forward primers for TCR Vbeta segments and 13 reverse primers for TCR Jbeta segments was used in the multiplex PCR. The CDR3 region of rearranged TCR beta genes was amplified from genomic DNA by a multiplex PCR assay. The amplified TCR beta libraries were sequenced on the Illumina HiSeq System as 87-base-pair reads. The authors processed their data as follows. Across the roughly 600 repertoires, a later analysis counted about 81 million unique TCR beta chains, some 11 million of which were shared by at least two donors. Raw reads were error-corrected and collapsed into unique sequences by a nearest-neighbor algorithm in which closely related sequences were merged to remove PCR and sequencing errors. CDR3 sequences were aligned to IMGT reference sequences to assign V, D and J gene segments. For a sequence to be retained, a match of at least six nucleotides was required to both a V gene segment and a J gene segment. A rearrangement counted as productive if the CDR3 had no stop codons and remained in frame with V and J, and every other rearrangement counted as non-productive. Following IMGT convention, CDR3 was defined as the stretch from the second conserved V-encoded cysteine up to the conserved J-encoded phenylalanine. In an earlier analysis of around 540 of the donors, sequences lacking an unambiguous match to a single V gene segment were excluded. An earlier analysis of approximately 590 of the donors called V segments functional above 56.7% productive rearrangements and segregating when the between-donor standard deviation exceeded 5%. A statistical classification framework was built to diagnose cytomegalovirus status from the catalog of TCR beta chain sequences. In a later analysis, V and J genes were assigned by comparing TCR nucleotide sequences against IMGT/GENE-DB human TR gene sequences. The TCRdist pipeline was used in a later analysis to assign CDR3 sequences and most-parsimonious VDJ recombination scenarios. A later analysis defined each TCR beta chain by its CDR3 amino acid sequence plus V-gene family, and excluded reads lacking a unique V-gene family. In a later analysis, some 600 highly shared, low-generation-probability nucleotide sequences were removed to address suspected cross-contamination and a sequencing artifact. In a later analysis, a clonal expansion index for each public chain was calculated from normalized within-repertoire ranks of inferred template counts. A later analysis computed generation probabilities with a VDJ recombination model fitted to out-of-frame rearrangements, and checked the results against IGoR. In a later analysis, TCR-TCR, TCR-HLA and TCR-CMV co-occurrence was scored with hypergeometric tests, and a repertoire-size bias correction was applied to TCR pairs. False discovery rates were estimated in a later analysis by permuting HLA or CMV assignments 20 times. In a later analysis, co-occurring TCRs were grouped using DBSCAN, and TCRdist sequence similarity was added for clustering within HLA-allele-positive subsets. Repertoires with fewer than 30,000 or more than 120,000 public chains were left out of co-occurrence clustering, as were four to six repertoires with anomalous nucleotide sharing. This is the immuneACCESS table as TCRdb keeps it, with only in-frame sequences that have V and J called. A part of the clones is gone; compared with another copy, unresolved V genes explain less than half, and the rest is unexplained. For V, J and clone size, that table is used; D and trimming come from the DNA. The sample profile shows about 140,000 clones; over 70% of them were found once. Jointly, the top ten make up more than 0.85% of the sample.

As concerns this clone: What this receptor recognizes is not known. No base-level quality is on record; no much larger clone is a single base apart.

The cohort comprised fewer than 700 healthy bone marrow donors. At the time of sampling, every cohort member was nominally healthy, though immune exposures that went unrecorded were likely present. The donor tested CMV seronegative, placing the donor among the roughly 400 seronegative members of the cohort. A peripheral blood sample was collected from each donor, and TCR beta sequencing was performed on peripheral blood mononuclear cells. Genomic DNA extraction from the blood cell samples was performed with the Qiagen DNeasy Blood Extraction Kit. The V and J ends are trimmed by 0 bases and 0 bases, leaving 9 bases between them. Via the germline V gene, CDR1 is SGDLS and CDR2 YYNGEE. The CDR3 numbers 16 residues from cysteine through phenylalanine. Only CDR3 DNA is held: 48 bases, read in frame from base 1.

The sequencing input was PBMCs. The sequence was obtained from a man aged 18 to 29 in good health and CMV-seronegative. This chain is built from TRBV9 and TRBJ2-2; the D gene is perhaps TRBD1, on 6 matching bases. The CDR3 here reads CASSVGGGANTGELFF. The DNA sequence is TGTGCCAGCAGCGTAGGTGGGGGCGCGAACACCGGGGAGCTGTTTTTT. This CDR3, with the reference TRBV9 and TRBJ2-2 proteins standing in past its ends, gives the full variable domain DSGVTQTPKHLITATGQRVTLRCSPRSGDLSVYWYQQSLDQGLQFLIQYYNGEERAKGNILERFSAQQFPDLHSELNLSSLELGDSALYFCASSVGGGANTGELFFGEGSRLTVL.